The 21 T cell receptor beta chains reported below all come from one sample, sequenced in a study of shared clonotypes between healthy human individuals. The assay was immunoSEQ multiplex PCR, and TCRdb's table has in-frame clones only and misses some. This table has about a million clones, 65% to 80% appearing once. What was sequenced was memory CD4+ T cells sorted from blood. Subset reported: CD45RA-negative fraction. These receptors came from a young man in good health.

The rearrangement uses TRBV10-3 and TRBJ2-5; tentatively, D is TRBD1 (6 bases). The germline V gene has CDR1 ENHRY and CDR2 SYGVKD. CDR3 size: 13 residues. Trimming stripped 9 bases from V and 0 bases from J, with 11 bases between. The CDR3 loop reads CAIQRDNQETQYF. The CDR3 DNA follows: TGTGCCATTCAACGGGACAACCAAGAGACCCAGTACTTC.

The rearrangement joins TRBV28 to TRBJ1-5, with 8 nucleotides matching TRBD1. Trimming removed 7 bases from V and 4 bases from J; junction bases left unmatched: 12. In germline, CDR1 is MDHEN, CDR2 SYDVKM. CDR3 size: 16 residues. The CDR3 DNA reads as TGTGCCAGCATCCCCCCCGGGACAGGAGGAAATCAGCCCCAGCATTTT. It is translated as CASIPPGTGGNQPQHF.

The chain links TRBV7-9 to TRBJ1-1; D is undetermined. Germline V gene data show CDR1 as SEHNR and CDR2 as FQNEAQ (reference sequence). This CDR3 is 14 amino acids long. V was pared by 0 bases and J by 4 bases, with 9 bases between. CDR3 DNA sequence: TGTGCCAGCAGCTTAGCTCCGGAGGCCACTGAAGCTTTCTTT. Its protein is CASSLAPEATEAFF.

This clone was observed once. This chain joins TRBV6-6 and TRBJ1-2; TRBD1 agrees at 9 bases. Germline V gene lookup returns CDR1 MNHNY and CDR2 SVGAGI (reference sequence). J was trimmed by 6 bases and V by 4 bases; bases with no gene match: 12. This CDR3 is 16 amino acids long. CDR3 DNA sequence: TGTGCCAGCAGTTTTGGGACAGGGCTCCTTTCTGATGGCTACACCTTC. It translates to CASSFGTGLLSDGYTF.

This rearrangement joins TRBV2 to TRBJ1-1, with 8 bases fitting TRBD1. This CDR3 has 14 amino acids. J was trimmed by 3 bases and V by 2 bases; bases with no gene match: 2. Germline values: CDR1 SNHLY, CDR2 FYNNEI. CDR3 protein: CASSEQGADTEAFF. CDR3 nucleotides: TGTGCCAGCAGTGAACAGGGGGCGGACACTGAAGCTTTCTTT.

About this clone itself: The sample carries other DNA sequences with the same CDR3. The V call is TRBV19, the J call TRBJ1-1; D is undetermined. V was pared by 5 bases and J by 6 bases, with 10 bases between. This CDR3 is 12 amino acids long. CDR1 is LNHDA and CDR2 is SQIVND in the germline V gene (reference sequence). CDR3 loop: CASSSRVAEAFF. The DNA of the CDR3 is TGTGCCAGTAGTTCCCGCGTGGCTGAAGCTTTCTTT. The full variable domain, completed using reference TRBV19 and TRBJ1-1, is DGGITQSPKYLFRKEGQNVTLSCEQNLNHDAMYWYRQDPGQGLRLIYYSQIVNDFQKGDIAEGYSVSREKKESFPLTVTSAQKNPTAFYLCASSSRVAEAFFGQGTRLTVV.

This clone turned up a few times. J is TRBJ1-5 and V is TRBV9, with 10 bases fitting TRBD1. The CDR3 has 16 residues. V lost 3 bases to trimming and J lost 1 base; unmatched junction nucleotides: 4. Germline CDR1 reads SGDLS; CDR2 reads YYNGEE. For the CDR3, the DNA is TGTGCCAGCAGCGCCCGACAGGGGGCGAGCAATCAGCCCCAGCATTTT. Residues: CASSARQGASNQPQHF.

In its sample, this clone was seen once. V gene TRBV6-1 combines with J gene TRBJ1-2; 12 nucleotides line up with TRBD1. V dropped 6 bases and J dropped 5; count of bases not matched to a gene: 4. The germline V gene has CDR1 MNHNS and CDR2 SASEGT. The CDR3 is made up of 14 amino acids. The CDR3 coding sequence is TGTGCCAGCAGGGGACAGGGGGCGGGGTATGGCTACACCTTC. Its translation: CASRGQGAGYGYTF.

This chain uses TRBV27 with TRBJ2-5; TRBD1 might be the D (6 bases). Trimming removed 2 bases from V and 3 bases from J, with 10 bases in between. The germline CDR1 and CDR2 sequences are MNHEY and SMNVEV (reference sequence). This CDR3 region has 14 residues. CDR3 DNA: TGTGCCAGCAGTTTAGATACAGGGAAAGAGACCCAGTACTTC. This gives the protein CASSLDTGKETQYF.

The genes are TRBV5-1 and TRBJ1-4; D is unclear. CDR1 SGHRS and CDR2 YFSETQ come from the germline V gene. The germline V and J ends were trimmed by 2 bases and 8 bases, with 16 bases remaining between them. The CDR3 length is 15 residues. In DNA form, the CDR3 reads TGCGCCAGCAGCTTAAGCGGGGTATTGGAGGAAAAACTGTTTTTT. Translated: CASSLSGVLEEKLFF.

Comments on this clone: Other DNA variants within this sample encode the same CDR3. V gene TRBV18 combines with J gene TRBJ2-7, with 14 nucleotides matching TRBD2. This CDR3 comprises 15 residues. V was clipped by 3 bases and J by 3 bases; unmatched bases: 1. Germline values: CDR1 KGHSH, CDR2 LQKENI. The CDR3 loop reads CASSPGLAGDYEQYF. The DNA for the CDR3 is TGTGCCAGCTCACCGGGACTAGCGGGGGACTACGAGCAGTACTTC.

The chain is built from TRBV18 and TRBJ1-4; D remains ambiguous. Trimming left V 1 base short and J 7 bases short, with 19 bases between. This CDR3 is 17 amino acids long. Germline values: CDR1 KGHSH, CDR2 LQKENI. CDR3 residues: CASSPRPPRETSEKLFF. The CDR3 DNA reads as TGTGCCAGCTCACCACGGCCCCCACGGGAAACGAGTGAAAAACTGTTTTTT.

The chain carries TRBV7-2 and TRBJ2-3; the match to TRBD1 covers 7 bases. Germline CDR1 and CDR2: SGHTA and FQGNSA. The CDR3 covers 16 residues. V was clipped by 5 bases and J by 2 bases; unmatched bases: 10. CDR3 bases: TGTGCCAGCAGCGGCAGACAGGGTTCTATCACAGATACGCAGTATTTT. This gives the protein CASSGRQGSITDTQYF.

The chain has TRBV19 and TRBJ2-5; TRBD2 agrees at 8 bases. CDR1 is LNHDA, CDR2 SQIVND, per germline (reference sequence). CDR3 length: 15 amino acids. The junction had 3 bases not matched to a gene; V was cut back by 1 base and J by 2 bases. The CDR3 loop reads CASSIVASGQETQYF. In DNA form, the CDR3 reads TGTGCCAGTAGTATAGTTGCTAGCGGGCAAGAGACCCAGTACTTC. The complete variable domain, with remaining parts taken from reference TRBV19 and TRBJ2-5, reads DGGITQSPKYLFRKEGQNVTLSCEQNLNHDAMYWYRQDPGQGLRLIYYSQIVNDFQKGDIAEGYSVSREKKESFPLTVTSAQKNPTAFYLCASSIVASGQETQYFGPGTRLLVL.

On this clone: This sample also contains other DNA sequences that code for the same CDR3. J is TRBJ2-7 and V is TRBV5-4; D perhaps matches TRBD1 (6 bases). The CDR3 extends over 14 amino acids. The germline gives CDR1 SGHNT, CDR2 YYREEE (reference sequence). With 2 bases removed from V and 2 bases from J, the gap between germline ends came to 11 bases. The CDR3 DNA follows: TGTGCCAGCAGCTTATCACAGGGACCCTACGAGCAGTACTTC. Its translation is CASSLSQGPYEQYF.

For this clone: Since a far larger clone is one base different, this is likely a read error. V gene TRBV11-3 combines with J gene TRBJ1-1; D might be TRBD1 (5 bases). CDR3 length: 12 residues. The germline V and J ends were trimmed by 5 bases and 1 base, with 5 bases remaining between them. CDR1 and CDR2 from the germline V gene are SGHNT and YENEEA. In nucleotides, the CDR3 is TGTGCCAGCAGCAGGGGGAACACTGAAGCTTTCTTT. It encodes CASSRGNTEAFF.

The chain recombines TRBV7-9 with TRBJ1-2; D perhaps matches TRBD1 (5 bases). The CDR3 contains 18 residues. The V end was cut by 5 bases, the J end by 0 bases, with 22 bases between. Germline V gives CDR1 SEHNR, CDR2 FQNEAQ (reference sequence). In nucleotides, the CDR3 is TGTGCCAGCAGCCCTGGGGCCAAGGGAGGGAGAGCTAACTATGGCTACACCTTC. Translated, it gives CASSPGAKGGRANYGYTF.

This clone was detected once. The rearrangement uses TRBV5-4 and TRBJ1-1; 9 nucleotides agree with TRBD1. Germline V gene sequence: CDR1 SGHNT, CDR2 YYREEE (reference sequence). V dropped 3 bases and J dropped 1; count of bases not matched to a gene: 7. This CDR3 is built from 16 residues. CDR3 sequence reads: CASSSTGTGKNTEAFF. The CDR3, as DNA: TGTGCCAGCAGCTCTACCGGGACAGGGAAGAACACTGAAGCTTTCTTT.

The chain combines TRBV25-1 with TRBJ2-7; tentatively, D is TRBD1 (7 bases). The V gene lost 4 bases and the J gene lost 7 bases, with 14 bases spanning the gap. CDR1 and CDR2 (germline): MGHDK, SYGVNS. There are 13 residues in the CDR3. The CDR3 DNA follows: TGTGCCAGCAGTGGGAGGGGGCTGGGAGAGCAGTACTTC. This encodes CASSGRGLGEQYF.

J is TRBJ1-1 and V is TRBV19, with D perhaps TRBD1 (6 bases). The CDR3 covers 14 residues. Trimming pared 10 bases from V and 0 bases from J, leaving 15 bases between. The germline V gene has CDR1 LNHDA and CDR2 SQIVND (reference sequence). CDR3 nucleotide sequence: TGTGCCACCCGCGGGGGGCCGATGAACACTGAAGCTTTCTTT. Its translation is CATRGGPMNTEAFF.

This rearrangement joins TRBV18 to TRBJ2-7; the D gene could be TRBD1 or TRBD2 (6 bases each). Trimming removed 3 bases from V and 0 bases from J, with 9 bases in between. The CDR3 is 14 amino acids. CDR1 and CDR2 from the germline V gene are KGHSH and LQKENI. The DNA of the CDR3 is TGTGCCAGCTCACCCGGGGGCCCCTCCTACGAGCAGTACTTC. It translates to CASSPGGPSYEQYF.